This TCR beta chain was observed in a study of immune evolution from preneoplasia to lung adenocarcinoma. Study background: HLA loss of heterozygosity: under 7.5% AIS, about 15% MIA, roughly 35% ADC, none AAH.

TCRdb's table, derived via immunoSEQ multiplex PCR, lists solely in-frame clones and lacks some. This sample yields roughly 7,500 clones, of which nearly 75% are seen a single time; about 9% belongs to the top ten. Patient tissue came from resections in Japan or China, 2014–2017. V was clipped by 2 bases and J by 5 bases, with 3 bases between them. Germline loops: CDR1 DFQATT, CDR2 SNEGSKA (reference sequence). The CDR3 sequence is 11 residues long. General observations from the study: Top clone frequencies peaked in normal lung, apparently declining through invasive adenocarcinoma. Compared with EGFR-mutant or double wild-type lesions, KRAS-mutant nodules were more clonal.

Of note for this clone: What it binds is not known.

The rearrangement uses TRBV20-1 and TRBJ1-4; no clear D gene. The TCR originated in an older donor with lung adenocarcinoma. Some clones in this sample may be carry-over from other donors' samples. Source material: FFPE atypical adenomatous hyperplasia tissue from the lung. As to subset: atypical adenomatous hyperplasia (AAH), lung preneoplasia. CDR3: CSARQNEKLFF. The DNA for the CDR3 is TGCAGTGCTAGACAGAATGAAAAACTGTTTTTT.